A selection of T cell receptor beta chains follows, all from one sample in a study of cytomegalovirus exposure and HLA in healthy donors. Measured with immunoSEQ multiplex PCR; TCRdb has only the in-frame clones, and not every one. The table lists fewer than 100,000 clones, 6% to 9% of them singletons. Sequencing input: PBMCs. The receptors here all came from a man aged 45-65 years in good health and CMV-seronegative. CDR3s include the opening cysteine and the closing phenylalanine or tryptophan.

V | CDR3
TRBV7-8 | CASSVSPQGLDYGYTF
TRBV2 | CASSLPPPGQGTYEQYF
TRBV19 | CASSRRDSGYTDTQYF
TRBV7-3 | CASSRDGTTPNEQFF
TRBV6-6 | CASSPNYEQYF
TRBV27 | CASSENSGSWGNEQFF
TRBV5-5 | CASSLAVAGIQETQYF
TRBV10-3 | CAISDTGLGYTF
TRBV6-5 | CASSRDRNQPQHF
TRBV9 | CASSATQGSGNTIYF
TRBV10-3 | CAISGNRVVNNQPQHF
TRBV28 | CASSSGANEKLFF
TRBV6-5 | CASSPGPPRVNTIYF
TRBV7-6 | CASSLGSTGTGNTEAFF
TRBV6-1 | CASSQRGGYNEQFF
TRBV19 | CASSIDSRGYTGELFF
TRBV7-2 | CASSSLRGGAKGGELFF
TRBV5-6 | CASSLGQRFRRTEAFF
TRBV7-9 | CASSRQIYASEQETQYF
TRBV9 | CASSVAGNPNQPQHF
TRBV4-1 | CASSQGLGWRADEQFF
TRBV7-3 | CASSLNPPGETQYF
TRBV18 | CASSPDRVNQPQHF
TRBV9 | CASSVGTGTGVFGYTF
TRBV25-1 | CASSGTSGRVYGEQYF
TRBV7-8 | CASSPRGSGTSNTGELFF
TRBV30 | CAYTSGRVLSTDTQYF
TRBV5-1 | CASSLTSGNTGELFF
TRBV2 | CASSEDRQVYYEQYF
TRBV28 | CASSLRQSWGNQPQHF
TRBV2 | CASSTGTSSTGELFF
TRBV5-5 | CASRTQRGQSSYNEQFF
TRBV29-1 | CSADGSGETSEAFF
TRBV7-6 | CASSLALAGGPKTQYF
TRBV6-6 | CASRTSGKETQYF
TRBV5-4 | CASSRDRVSGNTIYF
TRBV12-5 | CASGSQTGVRVNEQFF
TRBV6-5 | CASRGTGNIGELFF
TRBV6-5 | CASSYSGQGPQEQYF
TRBV28 | CASSPRDRGEAFF
TRBV5-1 | CASSPWGGDTEAFF
TRBV5-1 | CASSSASGRQEQFF